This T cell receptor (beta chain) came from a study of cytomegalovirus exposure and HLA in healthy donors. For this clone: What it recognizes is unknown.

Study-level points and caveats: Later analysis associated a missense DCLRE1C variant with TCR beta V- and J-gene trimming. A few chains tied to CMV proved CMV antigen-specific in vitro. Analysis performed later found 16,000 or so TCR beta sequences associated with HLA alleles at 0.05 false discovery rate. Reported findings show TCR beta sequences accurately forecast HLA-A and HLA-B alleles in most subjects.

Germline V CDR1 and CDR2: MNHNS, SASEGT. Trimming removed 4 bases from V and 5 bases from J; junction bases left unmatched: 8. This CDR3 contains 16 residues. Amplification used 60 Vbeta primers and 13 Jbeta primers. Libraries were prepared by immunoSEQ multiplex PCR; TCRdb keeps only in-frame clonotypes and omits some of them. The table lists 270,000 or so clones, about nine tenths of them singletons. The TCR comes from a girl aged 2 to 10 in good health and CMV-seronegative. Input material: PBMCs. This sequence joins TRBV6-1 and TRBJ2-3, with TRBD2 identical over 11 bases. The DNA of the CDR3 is TGTGCCAGCAGTGGTAGACTAGCGGGACTTGTAGATACGCAGTATTTT. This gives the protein CASSGRLAGLVDTQYF.